These 10 T cell receptor beta chains were all obtained from the same sample, sequenced in a study of blood T cell repertoires in COVID-19. Profiling relied on immunoSEQ multiplex PCR, and the TCRdb table lists in-frame clones only, not all of them. This sample has about 97,000 clones, with approximately 82% found just once. The sequencing input was peripheral blood. The receptors originated from a man in his 60s with active or convalescent COVID-19.

The V call is TRBV7-8, the J call TRBJ1-4; D not resolved. Germline V gene sequence: CDR1 SGHVS, CDR2 FQNEAQ. Trimming removed 1 base at V and 7 bases at J, with 7 bases between. CDR3 length: 13 amino acids. As DNA, the CDR3 is TGTGCCAGCAGCTTAGGGGCGGGTGAAAAACTGTTTTTT. Its translation is CASSLGAGEKLFF.

The V gene is TRBV30, the J gene TRBJ1-2, with D possibly being TRBD1 (5 bases). CDR3 length equals 14 residues. Trimming stripped 0 bases from V and 4 bases from J, with 12 bases between. Germline-derived CDR1 and CDR2 are GTSNPN and SVGIG (reference sequence). The DNA of the CDR3 is TGTGCCTGGAGTGTACTGGGGCTATTCTATGGCTACACCTTC. Protein product: CAWSVLGLFYGYTF.

V gene TRBV21-1 combines with J gene TRBJ2-7; TRBD2 reflects the table's D call only, with no check against the DNA. TRBV21-1 is described as a pseudogene. This CDR3 is built from 13 residues. The CDR3 nucleotides are TGTGCCAGCAGCGAGGGCCTTTCCTACGAGCAGTACTTC. It yields the protein CASSEGLSYEQYF.

V gene TRBV6-4 combines with J gene TRBJ1-1; no clear D. CDR1 MRHNA and CDR2 SNTAGT come from the germline V gene. V was cut by 4 bases and J by 1 base, with 7 bases left in between. This CDR3 has 13 amino acids. The CDR3 DNA reads as TGTGCCAGCAGTGCCTCGGCGAACACTGAAGCTTTCTTT. Translation gives CASSASANTEAFF.

This clone was recorded only once. Its ends do not fully match the called genes, so a read error is possible. The rearrangement uses TRBV10-2 and TRBJ2-3; TRBD2 matches at 11 bases. CDR3 size: 16 residues. Per the germline V gene, CDR1 is WSHSY and CDR2 is SAAADI. DNA of the CDR3: TGCGCCAGCAGCGAGTCGGCTAGCGGGAGGACAGATACGCAGTATTTT. The encoded protein is CASSESASGRTDTQYF.

This clone was picked up one time. The chain has TRBV9 and TRBJ1-3; the D is unclear. V was shortened by 0 bases and J by 0 bases, with 10 bases between the two germline ends. The V gene's germline CDR1 is SGDLS and CDR2 YYNGEE. The CDR3 contains 16 residues. The CDR3 DNA is TGTGCCAGCAGCGTAGCTGCGGGTGTCTCTGGAAACACCATATATTTT. This sequence encodes CASSVAAGVSGNTIYF.

V is TRBV2 and J is TRBJ2-7; a possible D gene is TRBD1 (6 bases). The CDR3 totals 14 residues. CDR1 and CDR2 (germline): SNHLY, FYNNEI. The V gene lost 2 bases and the J gene lost 1 base, with 9 bases spanning the gap. The DNA of the CDR3 is TGTGCCAGCAGTGAATTTCAGGGGTCCTACGAGCAGTACTTC. This translates into CASSEFQGSYEQYF.

The rearrangement uses TRBV30 and TRBJ2-7; D is uncertain. The CDR3 loop spans 12 amino acids. V lost 4 bases, J lost 1 base, and 8 bases lay in between. In germline, CDR1 is GTSNPN, CDR2 SVGIG (reference sequence). Here the CDR3 reads CAWTGPSYEQYF. The CDR3 region has the DNA TGTGCCTGGACAGGCCCTTCCTACGAGCAGTACTTC.

This clone was observed a few times. The V and J genes are TRBV10-1 and TRBJ1-2; 7 bases are shared with TRBD1. Germline assignment: CDR1 WNHNN and CDR2 SYGVQD (reference sequence). V lost 6 bases, J lost 7 bases, and 11 bases stayed unmatched. CDR3 size: 14 residues. CDR3 region: CASRIDREIGGYTF. The CDR3 DNA sequence: TGCGCCAGCAGGATTGACAGGGAGATTGGTGGCTACACCTTC.

This chain uses TRBV24-1 with TRBJ2-7, with D possibly TRBD2 on 6 matching bases. Germline V gene lookup returns CDR1 KGHDR and CDR2 SFDVKD. There are 12 residues in the CDR3. V was trimmed by 9 bases and J by 6 bases, leaving 14 bases between them. CDR3 DNA: TGTGCCACCGGAGCGCCCGGGGGCGAGCAGTACTTC. Translating gives CATGAPGGEQYF.